These T cell receptor beta chains were read from a single sample in a study of T cell responses to AZD1222 COVID-19 vaccine. Generated by immunoSEQ multiplex PCR, the TCRdb table keeps only in-frame clones and is missing some. The table lists over 60,000 clones, more than 75% of them singletons. This specimen was peripheral blood, taken 28 days after the second dose of the MenACWY control vaccine. Receptors originate from an adult who received the MenACWY meningococcal vaccine as a control. Both conserved end residues are trimmed from each CDR3. Each record gives: CDR3 length, J gene, V gene, CDR3 protein.

CDR3 length: 11
J gene: TRBJ1-5
V gene: TRBV3-1/TRBV3-2
CDR3 protein: ASSQDVFQPQH

CDR3 length: 13
J gene: TRBJ2-2
V gene: TRBV30
CDR3 protein: AWVRGRGNTGELF

CDR3 length: 15
J gene: TRBJ2-2
V gene: TRBV4-1
CDR3 protein: ASSQGRVGGWTGELF

CDR3 length: 13
J gene: TRBJ1-4
V gene: TRBV19
CDR3 protein: ASSIMGSLNEKLF

CDR3 length: 12
J gene: TRBJ1-3
V gene: TRBV11-2
CDR3 protein: ASSLAGAGNTIY

CDR3 length: 14
J gene: TRBJ2-3
V gene: TRBV9
CDR3 protein: ASSVGYGTSTDTQY

CDR3 length: 13
J gene: TRBJ2-7
V gene: TRBV15
CDR3 protein: ATSSTSGWEDEQY

CDR3 length: 13
J gene: TRBJ1-1
V gene: TRBV30
CDR3 protein: AWSQVRFMNTEAF

CDR3 length: 14
J gene: TRBJ2-2
V gene: TRBV19
CDR3 protein: ASSIQQGMNTGELF

CDR3 length: 12
J gene: TRBJ1-4
V gene: TRBV5-8
CDR3 protein: ASSSGTGDEKLF

CDR3 length: 13
J gene: TRBJ1-4
V gene: TRBV7-2
CDR3 protein: ASSQAGLPNEKLF

CDR3 length: 10
J gene: TRBJ1-2
V gene: TRBV2
CDR3 protein: AGPRDRYGYT

CDR3 length: 11
J gene: TRBJ2-5
V gene: TRBV27
CDR3 protein: ASSLSRGETQY

CDR3 length: 13
J gene: TRBJ1-2
V gene: TRBV9
CDR3 protein: ASSVAARANYGYT

CDR3 length: 13
J gene: TRBJ1-5
V gene: TRBV4-1
CDR3 protein: ASSQDGTGNQPQH

CDR3 length: 10
J gene: TRBJ2-7
V gene: TRBV12-3/TRBV12-4
CDR3 protein: ASSRARDEQY

CDR3 length: 15
J gene: TRBJ2-5
V gene: TRBV3-1/TRBV3-2
CDR3 protein: ASSGGGDNHGEETQY

CDR3 length: 12
J gene: TRBJ1-2
V gene: TRBV28
CDR3 protein: ASNPPGRVLGYT

CDR3 length: 12
J gene: TRBJ2-3
V gene: TRBV10-3
CDR3 protein: AISDYSGTDTQY

CDR3 length: 11
J gene: TRBJ1-6
V gene: TRBV20-1
CDR3 protein: SASYGDNSPLH

CDR3 length: 11
J gene: TRBJ2-3
V gene: TRBV7-9
CDR3 protein: ASSADGRDTQY

CDR3 length: 14
J gene: TRBJ2-2
V gene: TRBV5-1
CDR3 protein: ASKLGSRQGTGELF

CDR3 length: 15
J gene: TRBJ1-2
V gene: TRBV28
CDR3 protein: ASSGEAPGQGYYGYT

CDR3 length: 9
J gene: TRBJ1-1
V gene: TRBV28
CDR3 protein: ASSYYTEAF

CDR3 length: 12
J gene: TRBJ1-5
V gene: TRBV15
CDR3 protein: ATNNAVGNQPQH

CDR3 length: 12
J gene: TRBJ2-2
V gene: TRBV10-3
CDR3 protein: AISDGPVGGELF

CDR3 length: 13
J gene: TRBJ2-2
V gene: TRBV9
CDR3 protein: ASSETSGRFGELF

CDR3 length: 11
J gene: TRBJ1-1
V gene: TRBV7-2
CDR3 protein: ASSLGKNTEAF

CDR3 length: 10
J gene: TRBJ1-1
V gene: TRBV13
CDR3 protein: ASSLEGGEAF

CDR3 length: 12
J gene: TRBJ1-1
V gene: TRBV28
CDR3 protein: ASSRGGWGTEAF

CDR3 length: 13
J gene: TRBJ2-3
V gene: TRBV27
CDR3 protein: ASSLRGRGVDTQY

CDR3 length: 16
J gene: TRBJ2-1
V gene: TRBV18
CDR3 protein: ASSLRTSGVGVRNEQF

CDR3 length: 13
J gene: TRBJ1-3
V gene: TRBV3-1/TRBV3-2
CDR3 protein: ASSLTGDSGNTIY

CDR3 length: 16
J gene: TRBJ2-3
V gene: TRBV2
CDR3 protein: ASSPQFGAGGFADTQY

CDR3 length: 15
J gene: TRBJ2-1
V gene: TRBV18
CDR3 protein: ASSPSPSGGSGNEQF

CDR3 length: 12
J gene: TRBJ2-3
V gene: TRBV29-1
CDR3 protein: SVESETSTDTQY

CDR3 length: 15
J gene: TRBJ1-1
V gene: TRBV28
CDR3 protein: ASSPGTGHRMNTEAF

CDR3 length: 12
J gene: TRBJ1-2
V gene: TRBV7-2
CDR3 protein: ASSPRSAAYGYT